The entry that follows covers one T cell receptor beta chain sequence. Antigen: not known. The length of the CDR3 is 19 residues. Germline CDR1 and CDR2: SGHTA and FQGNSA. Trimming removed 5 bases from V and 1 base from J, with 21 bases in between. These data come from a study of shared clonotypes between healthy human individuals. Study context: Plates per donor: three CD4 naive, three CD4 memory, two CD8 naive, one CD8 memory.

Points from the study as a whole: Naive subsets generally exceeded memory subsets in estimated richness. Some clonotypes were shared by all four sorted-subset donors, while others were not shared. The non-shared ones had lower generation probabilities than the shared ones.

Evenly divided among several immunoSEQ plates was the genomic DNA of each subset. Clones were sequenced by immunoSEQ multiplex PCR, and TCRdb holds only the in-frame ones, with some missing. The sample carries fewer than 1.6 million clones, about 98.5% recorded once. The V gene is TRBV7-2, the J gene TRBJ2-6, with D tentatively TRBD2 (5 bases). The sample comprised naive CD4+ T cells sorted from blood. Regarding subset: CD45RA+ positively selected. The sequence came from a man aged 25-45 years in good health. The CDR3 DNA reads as TGTGCCAGCAGCCGTAACCATCGGACTGACCGTTCTGGGGCCAACGTCCTGACTTTC. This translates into CASSRNHRTDRSGANVLTF.